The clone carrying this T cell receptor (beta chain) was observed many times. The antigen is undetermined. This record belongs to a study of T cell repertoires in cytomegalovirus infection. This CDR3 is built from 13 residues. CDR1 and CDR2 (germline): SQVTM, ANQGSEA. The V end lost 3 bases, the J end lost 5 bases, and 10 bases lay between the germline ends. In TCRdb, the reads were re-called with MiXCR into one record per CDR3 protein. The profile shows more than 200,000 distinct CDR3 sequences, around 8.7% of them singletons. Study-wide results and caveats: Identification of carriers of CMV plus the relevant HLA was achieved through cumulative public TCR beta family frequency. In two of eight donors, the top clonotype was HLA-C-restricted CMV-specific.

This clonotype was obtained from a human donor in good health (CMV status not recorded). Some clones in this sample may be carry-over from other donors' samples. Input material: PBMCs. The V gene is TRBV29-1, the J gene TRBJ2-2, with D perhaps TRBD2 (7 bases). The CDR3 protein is CSVDRGGTGELFF. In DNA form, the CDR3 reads TGCAGCGTTGACAGGGGAGGGACCGGGGAGCTGTTTTTT.